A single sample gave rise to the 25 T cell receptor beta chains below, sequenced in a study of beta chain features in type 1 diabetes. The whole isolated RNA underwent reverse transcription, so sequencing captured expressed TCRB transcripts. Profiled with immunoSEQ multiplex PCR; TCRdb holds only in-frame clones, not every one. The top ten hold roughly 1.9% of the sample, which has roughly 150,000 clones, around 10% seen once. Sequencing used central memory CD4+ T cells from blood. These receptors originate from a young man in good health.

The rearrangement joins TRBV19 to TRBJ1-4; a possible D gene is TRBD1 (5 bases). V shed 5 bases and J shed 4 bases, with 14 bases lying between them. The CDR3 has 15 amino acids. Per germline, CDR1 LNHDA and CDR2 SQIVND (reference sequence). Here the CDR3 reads CASSFARQINEKLFF. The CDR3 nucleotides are TGTGCCAGTAGTTTCGCTCGACAGATTAATGAAAAACTGTTTTTT.

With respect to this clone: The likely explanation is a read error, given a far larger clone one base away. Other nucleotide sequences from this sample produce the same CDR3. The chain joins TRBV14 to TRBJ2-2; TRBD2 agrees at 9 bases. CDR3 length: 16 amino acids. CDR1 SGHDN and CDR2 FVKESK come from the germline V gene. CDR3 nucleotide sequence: TGTGCGAGCAGCCTCCAGACTAGCGGGAACACCGGGGAGCTGTTTTTT. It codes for CASSLQTSGNTGELFF. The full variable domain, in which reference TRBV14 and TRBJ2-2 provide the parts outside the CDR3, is EAGVTQFPSHSVIEKGQTVTLRCDPISGHDNLYWYRRVMGKEIKFLLHFVKESKQDESGMPNNRFLAERTGGTYSTLKVQPAELEDSGVYFCASSLQTSGNTGELFFGEGSRLTVL.

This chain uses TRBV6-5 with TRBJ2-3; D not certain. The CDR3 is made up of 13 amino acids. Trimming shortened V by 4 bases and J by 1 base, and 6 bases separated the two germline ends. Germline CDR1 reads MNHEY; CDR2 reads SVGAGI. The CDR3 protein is CASSSSGTDTQYF. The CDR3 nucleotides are TGTGCCAGCAGTTCCTCCGGCACAGATACGCAGTATTTT.

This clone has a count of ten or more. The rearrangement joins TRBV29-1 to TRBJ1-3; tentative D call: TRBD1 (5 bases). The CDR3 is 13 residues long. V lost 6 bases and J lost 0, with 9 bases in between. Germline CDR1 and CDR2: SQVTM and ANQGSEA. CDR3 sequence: CSVSTVSGNTIYF. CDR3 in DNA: TGCAGCGTATCGACAGTCTCTGGAAACACCATATATTTT.

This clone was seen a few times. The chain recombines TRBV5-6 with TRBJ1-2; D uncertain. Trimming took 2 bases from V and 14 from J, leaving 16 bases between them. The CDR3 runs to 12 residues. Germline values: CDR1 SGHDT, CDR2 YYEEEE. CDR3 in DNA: TGTGCCAGCAGCTTTGAGAGGGCCCCGCGGACCTTC. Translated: CASSFERAPRTF.

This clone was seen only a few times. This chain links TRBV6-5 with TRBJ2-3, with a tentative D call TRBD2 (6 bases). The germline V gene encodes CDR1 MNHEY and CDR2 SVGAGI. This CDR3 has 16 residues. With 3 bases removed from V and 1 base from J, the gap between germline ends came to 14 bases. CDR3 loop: CASSYGGTGRTDTQYF. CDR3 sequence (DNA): TGTGCCAGCAGTTATGGAGGGACGGGACGCACAGATACGCAGTATTTT.

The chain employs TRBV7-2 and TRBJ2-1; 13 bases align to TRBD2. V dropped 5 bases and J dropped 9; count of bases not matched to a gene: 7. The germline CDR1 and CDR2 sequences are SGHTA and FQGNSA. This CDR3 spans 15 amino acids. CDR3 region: CASSPTSGRASEQFF. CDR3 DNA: TGTGCCAGCAGCCCTACTAGCGGGAGGGCCTCTGAGCAGTTCTTC. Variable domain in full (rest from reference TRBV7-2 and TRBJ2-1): GAGVSQSPSNKVTEKGKDVELRCDPISGHTALYWYRQSLGQGLEFLIYFQGNSAPDKSGLPSDRFSAERTGGSVSTLTIQRTQQEDSAVYLCASSPTSGRASEQFFGPGTRLTVL.

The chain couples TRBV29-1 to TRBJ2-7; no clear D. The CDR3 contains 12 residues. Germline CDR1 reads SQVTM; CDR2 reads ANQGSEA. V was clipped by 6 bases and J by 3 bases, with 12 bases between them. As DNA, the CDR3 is TGCAGCGTCACTCCAACTGACTACGAGCAGTACTTC. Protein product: CSVTPTDYEQYF.

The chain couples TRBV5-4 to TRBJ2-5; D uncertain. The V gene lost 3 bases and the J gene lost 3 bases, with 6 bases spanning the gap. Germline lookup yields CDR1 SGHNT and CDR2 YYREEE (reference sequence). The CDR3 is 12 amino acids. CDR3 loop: CASSSTKETQYF. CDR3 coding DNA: TGTGCCAGCAGCTCTACTAAAGAGACCCAGTACTTC.

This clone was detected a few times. Here the CDR3 reads CSVRQGMSYEQYF. The CDR3 DNA reads as TGCAGCGTTCGCCAGGGGATGTCCTACGAGCAGTACTTC. The chain joins TRBV29-1 to TRBJ2-7; possible D gene TRBD1, 6 bases. The CDR3 spans 13 residues. Trimming pared 5 bases from V and 1 base from J, leaving 12 bases between. Germline-derived CDR1 and CDR2 are SQVTM and ANQGSEA.

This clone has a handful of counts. The CDR3: CASSLVSRNTEAFF. CDR3 DNA: TGTGCCAGCAGCTTGGTTTCCAGGAACACTGAAGCTTTCTTT. The chain links TRBV5-4 to TRBJ1-1, with D unclear. Trimming took 0 bases from V and 1 from J, leaving 7 bases between them. This CDR3 contains 14 residues. Germline V lookup: CDR1 SGHNT, CDR2 YYREEE (reference sequence).

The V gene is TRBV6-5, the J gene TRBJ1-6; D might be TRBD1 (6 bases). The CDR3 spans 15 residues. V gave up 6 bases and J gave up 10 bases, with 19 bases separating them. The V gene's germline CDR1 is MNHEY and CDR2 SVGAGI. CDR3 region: CASRPQGSGVSPLHF. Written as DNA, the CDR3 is TGTGCCAGCAGGCCTCAGGGGAGCGGTGTATCACCCCTCCACTTT.

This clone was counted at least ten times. The chain's CDR3 is CASSQAGEGQRAKNIQYF. The CDR3 nucleotides are TGCGCCAGCAGCCAAGCGGGTGAAGGCCAACGGGCCAAAAACATTCAGTACTTC. The rearrangement joins TRBV4-3 to TRBJ2-4; D remains ambiguous. CDR1 LGHNA and CDR2 YSLEER come from the germline V gene. CDR3 size: 18 residues. V was shortened by 1 base and J by 1 base, with 17 bases between the two germline ends.

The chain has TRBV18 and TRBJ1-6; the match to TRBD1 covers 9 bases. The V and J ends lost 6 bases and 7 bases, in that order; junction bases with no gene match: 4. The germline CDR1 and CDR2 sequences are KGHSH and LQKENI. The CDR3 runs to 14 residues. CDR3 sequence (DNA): TGTGCCAGCTCGATCGGACAGGGGAATTCACCCCTCCACTTT. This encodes CASSIGQGNSPLHF.

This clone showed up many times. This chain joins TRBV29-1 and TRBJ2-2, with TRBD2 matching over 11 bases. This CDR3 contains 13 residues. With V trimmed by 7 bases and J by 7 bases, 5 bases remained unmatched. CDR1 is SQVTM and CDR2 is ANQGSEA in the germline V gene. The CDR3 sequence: CSGRTSGGGELFF. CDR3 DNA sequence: TGCAGCGGGAGAACTAGCGGGGGCGGGGAGCTGTTTTTT.

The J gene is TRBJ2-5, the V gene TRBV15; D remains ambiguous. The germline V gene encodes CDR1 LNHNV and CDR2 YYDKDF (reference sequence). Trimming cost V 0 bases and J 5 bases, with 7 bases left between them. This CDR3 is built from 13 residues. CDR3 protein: CATSRDNPETQYF. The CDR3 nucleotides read TGTGCCACCAGCAGAGATAACCCTGAGACCCAGTACTTC.

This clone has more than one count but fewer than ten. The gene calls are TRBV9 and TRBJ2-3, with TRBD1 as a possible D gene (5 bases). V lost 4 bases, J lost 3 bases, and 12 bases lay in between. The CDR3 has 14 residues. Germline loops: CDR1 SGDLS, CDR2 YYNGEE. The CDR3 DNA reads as TGTGCCAGCAGCTCGGGCAGGGATACAGATACGCAGTATTTT. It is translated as CASSSGRDTDTQYF.

The CDR3 DNA follows: TGTGCCAGCAGCTCATTGACAGGTTACCAAGAGACCCAGTACTTC. Its translation is CASSSLTGYQETQYF. V and J are TRBV7-2 and TRBJ2-5, with a possible D match to TRBD1 (6 bases). Germline V gene sequence: CDR1 SGHTA, CDR2 FQGNSA. The germline V and J ends were trimmed by 4 bases and 0 bases, with 12 bases remaining between them. CDR3 size: 15 residues.

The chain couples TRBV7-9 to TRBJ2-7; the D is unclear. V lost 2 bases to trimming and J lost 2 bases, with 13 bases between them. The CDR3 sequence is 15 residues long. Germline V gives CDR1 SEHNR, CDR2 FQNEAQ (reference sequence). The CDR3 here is CASSLFSGTAYEQYF. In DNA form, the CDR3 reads TGTGCCAGCAGCTTATTCTCAGGAACCGCCTACGAGCAGTACTTC.

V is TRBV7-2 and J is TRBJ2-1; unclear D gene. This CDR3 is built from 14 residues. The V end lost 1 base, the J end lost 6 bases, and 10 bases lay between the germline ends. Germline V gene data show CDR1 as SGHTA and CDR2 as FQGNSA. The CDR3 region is CASSLGGSSNEQFF. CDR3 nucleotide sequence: TGTGCCAGCAGCTTAGGAGGTAGCAGCAATGAGCAGTTCTTC.

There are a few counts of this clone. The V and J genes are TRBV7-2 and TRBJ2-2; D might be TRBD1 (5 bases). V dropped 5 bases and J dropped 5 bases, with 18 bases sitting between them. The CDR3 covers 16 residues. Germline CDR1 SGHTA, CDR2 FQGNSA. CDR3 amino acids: CASSLSGIRVTGELFF. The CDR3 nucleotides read TGTGCCAGCAGCCTCTCAGGGATTCGGGTTACCGGGGAGCTGTTTTTT.

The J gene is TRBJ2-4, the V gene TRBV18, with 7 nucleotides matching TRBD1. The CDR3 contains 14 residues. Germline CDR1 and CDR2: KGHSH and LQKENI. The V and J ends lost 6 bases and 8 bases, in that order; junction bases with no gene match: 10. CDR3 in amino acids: CASSRVDREDIQYF. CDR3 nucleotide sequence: TGTGCCAGCTCGCGTGTAGACAGGGAAGACATTCAGTACTTC.

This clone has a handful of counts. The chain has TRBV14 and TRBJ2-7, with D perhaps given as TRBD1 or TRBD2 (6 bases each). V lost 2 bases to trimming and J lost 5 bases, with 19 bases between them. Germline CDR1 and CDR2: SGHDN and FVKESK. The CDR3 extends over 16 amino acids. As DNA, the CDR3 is TGTGCCAGCAGCCAAACAGGGCGACTAGTCCCCAACGAGCAGTACTTC. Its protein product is CASSQTGRLVPNEQYF.

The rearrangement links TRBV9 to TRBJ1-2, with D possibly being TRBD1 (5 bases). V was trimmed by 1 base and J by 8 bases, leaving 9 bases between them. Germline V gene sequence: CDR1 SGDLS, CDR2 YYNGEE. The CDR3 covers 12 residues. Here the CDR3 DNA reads TGTGCCAGCAGCGTATCCGGGGACGGCTACACCTTC. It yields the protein CASSVSGDGYTF. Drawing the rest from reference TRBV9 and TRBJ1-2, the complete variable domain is DSGVTQTPKHLITATGQRVTLRCSPRSGDLSVYWYQQSLDQGLQFLIQYYNGEERAKGNILERFSAQQFPDLHSELNLSSLELGDSALYFCASSVSGDGYTFGSGTRLTVV.

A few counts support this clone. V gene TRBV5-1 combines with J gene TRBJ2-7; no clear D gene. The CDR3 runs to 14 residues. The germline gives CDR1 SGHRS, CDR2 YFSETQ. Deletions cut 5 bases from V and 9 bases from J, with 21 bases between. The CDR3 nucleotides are TGCGCCAGCAGTGGAGAAGTGGGCCGGAGACGGCAGTACTTC. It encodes CASSGEVGRRRQYF.